Given below is one TCR beta chain in context. Its target is unknown. CDR1 is SEHNR, CDR2 FQNEAQ, per germline (reference sequence). The V end was cut by 2 bases, the J end by 4 bases, with 17 bases between. The CDR3 loop spans 16 amino acids. Sequenced by immunoSEQ multiplex PCR; TCRdb stores in-frame clones only, minus some. Among under 50,000 clones, 91% were seen once, and the ten largest hold 3% to 4.5%. The data originate from a study of a mutant IDH1 vaccine in newly diagnosed glioma. The overall study: Patients under treatment included approximately 60% males and about 40% females and had a mean age of about 37 years. Beforehand, treatment had been radiotherapy, temozolomide, or both; the majority received both.

Described time point: week 23, last vaccination. The investigators gave 300 ug of mutant IDH1 20-mer peptide in each vaccine dose, together with topical imiquimod. The sample was PBMCs, taken from a glioma patient whose treatment included an IDH1 peptide vaccine. The rearrangement uses TRBV7-9 and TRBJ2-5, with a tentative D call TRBD1 (6 bases). This TCR was recovered from a man between 45 and 60 years old with glioma. CDR3 in amino acids: CASSLLRTRGGETQYF. The CDR3 DNA reads as TGTGCCAGCAGCTTATTACGGACTCGAGGGGGAGAGACCCAGTACTTC.